This T cell receptor (beta chain) was sequenced during a study of identical twins listed by TCRdb under 2016. Regarding the complete study: To test whether fetal clonotypes persist, the study used deep sequencing on TCR alpha and beta repertoires from monozygotic twins, unrelated adults of various ages, and cord blood. To rule out contamination, the twin experiments were replicated at different times with different library preparation protocols. Points the paper makes about the study in general: In monozygotic twins, out-of-frame TCR alpha sharing was systematically underestimated by recombination models, although the models agreed with sharing between unrelated individuals. Because the same donors could not be followed over many years, the conclusions relied on cross-sectional statistical analysis. Compared with coincidental sharing between unrelated individuals, out-of-frame TCR alpha sequences shared between twins had an excess of sequences with low generation probability. Excess twin sharing in beta out-of-frame sequences was weaker because fewer shared sequences lowered the signal-to-noise ratio. Fewer insertions were carried by abundant cord blood beta clonotypes, a similar but weaker trend appeared in young adult naive repertoires, and no such trend appeared in memory repertoires. Zero-insertion analyses could be partly confounded by invariant T cells such as MAIT and iNKT, although diverse VJ usage argued against such confounding for most clonotypes.

The library was made by 5' RACE. These reads were obtained on an Illumina HiSeq 2000. A universal primer binding site was introduced by template switching, and a unique molecular identifier was present in the final cDNA, enabling accurate counting of TCR cDNA molecules. Specific primers in the conserved constant-segment region were used to synthesize first-strand cDNA for the TCR alpha and beta chains. To control for contamination, every cDNA library was double barcoded, receiving both a SMART-Mk sample barcode and Illumina barcodes. Two successive PCR steps introduced TruSeq adapter sequences along with Illumina sample barcodes. The Illumina HiSeq platform was used with custom primers to sequence TCR alpha and beta cDNA libraries. In the original analysis: Unique molecular identifiers were extracted from raw reads with MiGEC, and CDR3 positions were determined with MiXCR. Recombination models were inferred per individual with the repgenHMM and IGoR tools using an EM algorithm. Shared clonotype analysis was performed with the tcR package in R, normalizing sharing by the product of cloneset sizes. Out-of-frame nonproductive sequences were analyzed to study raw recombination free of thymic and clonal selection effects. TCRdb handled the public reads itself, with Q25 trimming in fastp and clone calling in MiXCR, and kept productive beta chains. Rows are combined by CDR3 protein, so each entry shows the most common genes and DNA. The authors' filters were not applied to this entry. The sample has roughly 690,000 distinct CDR3 sequences on record, 21% of them singletons. The ten biggest clones cover about 4.3% of the sample.

Every donor was a healthy Caucasian. Three pairs of female monozygotic twins, all aged roughly 18 to 29 years, were included in the twin cohort. Peripheral blood mononuclear cells were used as the source from which RNA for TCR libraries was isolated. Trimming takes 2 bases off V and 4 bases off J; junction bases not matched to a gene: 4. The CDR3 covers 14 residues, taking in both the cysteine and the phenylalanine. Here the CDR3 DNA is all that survives: 42 bases in frame from base 1. This clonotype was detected only a few times. Which antigen it targets is not known. Base quality data are lacking; no much larger clone is found one base away. This sample was shared with a second study, whose subject was T cells expressing NK-cell markers. The second publication reports: Seven to nine donors provided sorted CD3+CD56+NKG2C+, CD3+CD56+NKG2C- and CD3+CD56-NKG2C+ T-cell subsets, whose TCR beta-chain repertoires were profiled. Among the eight sequenced donors, seven were HCMV-seropositive and one was HCMV-seronegative. To restrict sorting to alphabetaTCR-expressing T cells, an anti-gammadeltaTCR antibody was added in several experiments. In six donors, the dominant CD3+CD56+NKG2C+ clonotypes were found to rank among the top 10 CD8+ clonotypes and to make up 1.0-7.0% of CD8+ T cells. Those dominant clonotypes were again the most abundant among CD3+CD56-NKG2C+ cells in several donors, at roughly 28.3-65%. It remained unclear whether the expanded NKG2C-expressing T cell clones were specific for HCMV antigens. The study sequenced eight donors, all healthy volunteers chosen at random: three men and five women. HCMV serostatus was determined by detecting HCMV-specific IgG in serum with a commercial ELISA kit. For 5 or 6 donors, unsorted PBMC were also used to sequence bulk peripheral blood T-cell repertoires. MIGEC was used to demultiplex reads and group reads by UMI, and MiTCR was used to assemble and quantify clonotypes. To exclude erroneous sequences, any TCR cDNA sequence not supported by at least two reads was discarded. The tcR package was used for downstream repertoire analysis, and clonotypes were matched across fractions by CDR3 nucleotide sequence plus V segment. VDJmatch was used to annotate antigen specificity against VDJdb, with one amino acid substitution allowed in CDR3.

The chain employs TRBV12-3 or TRBV12-4 and TRBJ2-7, and 8 junctional nucleotides match TRBD2. The sequence derives from a woman aged 18-29 years in good health. Sequencing was performed on PBMCs. The nucleotides are TGTGCCAGCAGTTTAACGCGGGGGGTATACGAGCAGTACTTC. This encodes CASSLTRGVYEQYF.